One sample yielded the 6 T cell receptor beta chains listed below, sequenced in a study of shared clonotypes between healthy human individuals. Only in-frame clones appear in the TCRdb table, and some are missing; sequencing was by immunoSEQ multiplex PCR. The sample includes roughly 700,000 clones, roughly 91% of them seen just once. Material: memory CD8+ T cells from PBMCs. Subset reported: CD45RO+ cells pooled with CCR7-negative TemRA cells. These receptors originate from a man younger than 35 in good health. Some clones in this sample may be carry-over from other donors' samples.

As for this clone: A far larger clone is just one base off, so this is likely a read error. The chain carries TRBV7-9 and TRBJ2-3, with D uncertain. This CDR3 has 13 amino acids. V lost 1 base and J lost 3, with 5 bases in between. The germline gives CDR1 SEHNR, CDR2 FQNEAQ (reference sequence). The CDR3 spells CASSLGGTDTQYF. The CDR3 nucleotides read TGTGCCAGCAGCTTAGGGGGTACAGATACGCAGTATTTT.

The rearrangement links TRBV29-1 to TRBJ2-3, with D unclear. Germline CDR1 SQVTM, CDR2 ANQGSEA. The V end lost 4 bases, the J end lost 0 bases, and 26 bases lay between the germline ends. The CDR3 is made up of 19 amino acids. In DNA, the CDR3 is TGCAGCGTTGCGTTTGGGGTTCGACGGTATAAATCTAGCACAGATACGCAGTATTTT. It codes for CSVAFGVRRYKSSTDTQYF.

Points on this clone: Additional DNA sequences in this sample encode the identical CDR3. This chain uses TRBV9 with TRBJ2-1; 9 bases map to TRBD2. The CDR3 is 15 amino acids. The V gene's germline CDR1 is SGDLS and CDR2 YYNGEE. V lost 0 bases, J lost 4 bases, and 2 bases stayed unmatched. The CDR3 region is CASSVGLAEYNEQFF. In nucleotides, the CDR3 is TGTGCCAGCAGCGTAGGACTAGCGGAGTACAATGAGCAGTTCTTC.

This chain uses TRBV29-1 with TRBJ2-6, with D possibly being TRBD1 (6 bases). Germline-derived CDR1 and CDR2 are SQVTM and ANQGSEA. V was shortened by 5 bases and J by 4 bases, with 12 bases between the two germline ends. CDR3 size: 14 residues. The CDR3 protein is CSVTGNRGANVLTF. CDR3 in DNA: TGCAGCGTTACAGGGAATAGGGGGGCCAACGTCCTGACTTTC.

The chain couples TRBV6-4 to TRBJ1-2, with a possible D match to TRBD1 (5 bases). Trimming left V 0 bases short and J 5 bases short, with 13 bases between. This CDR3 contains 15 residues. The germline gives CDR1 MRHNA, CDR2 SNTAGT. The CDR3 region is CASSDSIWAGYGYTF. CDR3 nucleotide sequence: TGTGCCAGCAGTGACTCGATTTGGGCAGGGTATGGCTACACCTTC.

Comment on this clone: Distinct nucleotide sequences in the sample also encode this CDR3. The V gene is TRBV27, the J gene TRBJ2-7; D may match TRBD1 or TRBD2 (5 bases each). Germline V gene sequence: CDR1 MNHEY, CDR2 SMNVEV (reference sequence). The V and J ends lost 3 bases and 5 bases respectively, with 11 bases between them. The CDR3 is made up of 13 amino acids. CDR3 nucleotides: TGTGCCAGCAGTTTTGGGGGTCCGGACGAGCAGTACTTC. This gives the protein CASSFGGPDEQYF.